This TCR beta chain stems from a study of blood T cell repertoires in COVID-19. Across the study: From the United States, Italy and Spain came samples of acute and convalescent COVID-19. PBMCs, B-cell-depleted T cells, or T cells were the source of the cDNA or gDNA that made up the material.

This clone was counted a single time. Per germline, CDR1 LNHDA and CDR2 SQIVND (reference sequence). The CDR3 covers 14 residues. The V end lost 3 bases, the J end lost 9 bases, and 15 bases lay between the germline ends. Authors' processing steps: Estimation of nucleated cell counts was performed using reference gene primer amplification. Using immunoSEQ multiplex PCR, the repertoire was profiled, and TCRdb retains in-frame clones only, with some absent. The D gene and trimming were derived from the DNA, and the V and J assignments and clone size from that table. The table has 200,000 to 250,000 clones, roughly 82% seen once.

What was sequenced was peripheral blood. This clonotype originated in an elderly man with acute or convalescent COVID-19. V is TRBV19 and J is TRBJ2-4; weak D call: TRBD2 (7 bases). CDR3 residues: CASSIPGGEVIQYF. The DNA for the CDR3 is TGTGCCAGTAGTATTCCGGGGGGCGAGGTCATTCAGTACTTC. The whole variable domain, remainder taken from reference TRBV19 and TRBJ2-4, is DGGITQSPKYLFRKEGQNVTLSCEQNLNHDAMYWYRQDPGQGLRLIYYSQIVNDFQKGDIAEGYSVSREKKESFPLTVTSAQKNPTAFYLCASSIPGGEVIQYFGAGTRLSVL.